Shown below are 19 T cell receptor beta chains from a single sample sequenced in a study of T cell responses to AZD1222 COVID-19 vaccine. The method was immunoSEQ multiplex PCR; TCRdb's version includes in-frame clones alone and lacks a portion of them. This table has fewer than 85,000 clones, around 90% appearing once. Sequenced material: peripheral blood, taken on day 0 of MenACWY control vaccination. Receptors originate from an adult in good health.

CDR3 loop: CASSVGGTQYF. Written as DNA, the CDR3 is TGTGCCAGCAGCGTAGGAGGTACGCAGTATTTT. The chain carries TRBV3-1 (or the pseudogene TRBV3-2) and TRBJ2-3; D is possibly TRBD2 (5 bases). The ends were cut back, 5 bases at V and 8 bases at J, with 8 bases in the middle. This CDR3 comprises 11 residues. Germline V gene lookup returns CDR1 LGHDT and CDR2 YNNKEL (reference sequence).

This chain links TRBV7-2 with TRBJ2-2, with D possibly matching TRBD2 (6 bases). V lost 5 bases and J 7 bases, leaving 20 bases between the germline ends. This CDR3 has 16 amino acids. Per the germline V gene, CDR1 is SGHTA and CDR2 is FQGNSA. The CDR3 DNA reads as TGTGCCAGCAGCAACTTAAGCCCCGGGGGATTCGGGGAGCTGTTTTTT. Protein: CASSNLSPGGFGELFF.

The chain employs TRBV27 and TRBJ1-1, with unresolved D. The V gene's germline CDR1 is MNHEY and CDR2 SMNVEV (reference sequence). This CDR3 region has 15 residues. Between the trimmed V and J ends, which lost 6 bases and 1 base, there was a span of 15 bases. CDR3 sequence reads: CASSETSLANTEAFF. DNA for the CDR3: TGTGCCAGCAGCGAGACGTCCCTTGCGAACACTGAAGCTTTCTTT.

J is TRBJ1-1 and V is TRBV10-3; the match to TRBD1 covers 7 bases. The length of the CDR3 is 14 residues. V lost 5 bases to trimming and J lost 3 bases; unmatched junction nucleotides: 6. Germline V gene sequence: CDR1 ENHRY, CDR2 SYGVKD. CDR3 DNA: TGTGCCATCAGTCGCGGACAGGCCGACACTGAAGCTTTCTTT. Amino acids: CAISRGQADTEAFF.

The chain couples TRBV15 to TRBJ2-1, with TRBD1 matching 12 bases. From germline, CDR1 is LNHNV and CDR2 YYDKDF (reference sequence). The CDR3 is made up of 15 amino acids. After removal of 2 bases from V and 10 bases from J, the junction contained 6 bases not matched to a gene. The chain's CDR3 is CATSRPGQGASEQFF. Written as DNA, the CDR3 is TGTGCCACCAGCAGACCGGGACAGGGGGCATCGGAGCAGTTCTTC.

This clone was recorded only once. CDR3 amino acids: CASRRGDSYNEQFF. The CDR3 bases are TGTGCCAGCCGCAGGGGGGACTCCTACAATGAGCAGTTCTTC. The genes are TRBV6-5 and TRBJ2-1; D is possibly TRBD1 (7 bases). Per germline, CDR1 MNHEY and CDR2 SVGAGI. This CDR3 is built from 14 residues. Trimming removed 8 bases from V and 0 bases from J, with 11 bases in between.

This chain uses TRBV18 with TRBJ2-6; 8 positions match TRBD1. Germline V gives CDR1 KGHSH, CDR2 LQKENI. The CDR3 extends over 19 amino acids. The junction had 12 bases not matched to a gene; V was cut back by 5 bases and J by 0 bases. DNA of the CDR3: TGTGCCAGCTCATCAGCGCCGGGACAGGTCCCCTCTGGGGCCAACGTCCTGACTTTC. Residues: CASSSAPGQVPSGANVLTF.

The V call is TRBV4-3, the J call TRBJ2-6, with 8 bases that match TRBD2. This CDR3 is 18 amino acids long. CDR1 and CDR2 from the germline V gene are LGHNA and YSLEER. V dropped 1 base and J dropped 0; count of bases not matched to a gene: 5. CDR3 in amino acids: CASSQGAGDHSGANVLTF. CDR3 DNA: TGCGCCAGCAGCCAAGGAGCGGGGGACCACTCTGGGGCCAACGTCCTGACTTTC.

The table lists this clone with a few counts. The rearrangement joins TRBV7-9 to TRBJ1-2; D uncertain. The CDR3 is 13 residues long. The germline V gene has CDR1 SEHNR and CDR2 FQNEAQ (reference sequence). V shed 5 bases and J shed 6 bases, with 13 bases lying between them. The CDR3 bases are TGTGCCAGCAGCCCTGGGAGGGAAGATGGCTACACCTTC. Protein product: CASSPGREDGYTF.

The V and J genes are TRBV11-2 and TRBJ2-3; D assignment may be TRBD1 or TRBD2 (5 bases each). The V gene lost 0 bases and the J gene lost 5 bases, with 9 bases spanning the gap. From germline, CDR1 is SGHAT and CDR2 FQNNGV. This CDR3 has 14 residues. Here the CDR3 reads CASSLEGPIDTQYF. In nucleotides, the CDR3 is TGTGCCAGCAGCTTAGAGGGACCGATAGATACGCAGTATTTT.

The J gene is TRBJ2-1, the V gene TRBV7-8; 10 bases align to TRBD2. V gave up 5 bases and J gave up 6 bases; unmatched junction bases: 1. Per the germline V gene, CDR1 is SGHVS and CDR2 is FQNEAQ. This CDR3 is 13 amino acids long. In nucleotides, the CDR3 is TGTGCCAGCAGCCCTAGCGGGGGCAATGAGCAGTTCTTC. Amino acids: CASSPSGGNEQFF. Using reference TRBV7-8 and TRBJ2-1 for the parts outside the CDR3, the full variable domain is GAGVSQSPRYKVAKRGQDVALRCDPISGHVSLFWYQQALGQGPEFLTYFQNEAQLDKSGLPSDRFFAERPEGSVSTLKIQRTQQEDSAVYLCASSPSGGNEQFFGPGTRLTVL.

This chain links TRBV4-1 with TRBJ1-3; possible D gene TRBD1, 5 bases. In germline, CDR1 is MGHRA, CDR2 YSYEKL. V was cut by 0 bases and J by 5 bases, with 11 bases left in between. This CDR3 region has 15 residues. This CDR3 reads CASSQDAGGRNTIYF. The DNA for the CDR3 is TGCGCCAGCAGCCAAGATGCGGGGGGGAGAAACACCATATATTTT.

The chain has TRBV3-1 (or the pseudogene TRBV3-2) and TRBJ1-5, with unresolved D. CDR1 and CDR2 (germline): LGHDT, YNNKEL (reference sequence). The CDR3 is 15 amino acids. V was shortened by 4 bases and J by 5 bases, with 15 bases between the two germline ends. The CDR3 DNA is TGTGCCAGCAGCCCGGGGTCGGGAAGCGATCAGCCCCAGCATTTT. Translating it yields CASSPGSGSDQPQHF.

The chain couples TRBV18 to TRBJ2-3; weak D call: TRBD2 (5 bases). This CDR3 contains 14 residues. With 3 bases removed from V and 0 bases from J, the gap between germline ends came to 7 bases. Per the germline V gene, CDR1 is KGHSH and CDR2 is LQKENI. The CDR3 DNA follows: TGTGCCAGCTCACCGGAGGCGAGCACAGATACGCAGTATTTT. It specifies CASSPEASTDTQYF.

The rearrangement links TRBV7-9 to TRBJ2-2; TRBD1 agrees at 9 bases. The CDR3 has 15 residues. The trim removed 5 bases at V and 7 bases at J, leaving 8 bases unmatched. The germline CDR1 and CDR2 sequences are SEHNR and FQNEAQ (reference sequence). The DNA for the CDR3 is TGTGCCAGCAGCCTGGGACAGGGAGGAATCGGGGAGCTGTTTTTT. Its protein product is CASSLGQGGIGELFF.

This sequence joins TRBV7-9 and TRBJ1-3; D unresolved. The CDR3 loop spans 14 amino acids. The V end was cut by 7 bases, the J end by 0 bases, with 10 bases between. The germline V gene encodes CDR1 SEHNR and CDR2 FQNEAQ (reference sequence). CDR3 protein: CASTPYVSGNTIYF. CDR3 DNA: TGTGCCAGCACCCCCTATGTCTCTGGAAACACCATATATTTT.

J is TRBJ1-2 and V is TRBV2, with D possibly being TRBD1 (5 bases). Germline loops: CDR1 SNHLY, CDR2 FYNNEI. V was clipped by 6 bases and J by 2 bases, with 13 bases between them. CDR3 length equals 14 residues. The CDR3 sequence: CASRTGARNYGYTF. As DNA, the CDR3 is TGTGCCAGCAGGACCGGGGCCCGGAACTATGGCTACACCTTC.

The chain carries TRBV5-5 and TRBJ1-5, with D possibly being TRBD1 (5 bases). The CDR3 has 14 residues. Looked up from germline, CDR1 is SGHKS and CDR2 is YYEKEE (reference sequence). V gave up 4 bases and J gave up 11 bases, with 19 bases separating them. The CDR3 sequence: CASSVGTPATSQHF. For the CDR3, the DNA is TGTGCCAGCAGCGTGGGGACCCCTGCCACATCCCAGCATTTT.

CDR3 in amino acids: CASREGVDGNTIYF. The CDR3 DNA reads TGCGCCAGCAGGGAGGGGGTCGATGGAAACACCATATATTTT. J is TRBJ1-3 and V is TRBV5-1; D is perhaps TRBD1 (6 bases). Trimming stripped 5 bases from V and 3 bases from J, with 12 bases between. Germline lookup yields CDR1 SGHRS and CDR2 YFSETQ. There are 14 residues in the CDR3.